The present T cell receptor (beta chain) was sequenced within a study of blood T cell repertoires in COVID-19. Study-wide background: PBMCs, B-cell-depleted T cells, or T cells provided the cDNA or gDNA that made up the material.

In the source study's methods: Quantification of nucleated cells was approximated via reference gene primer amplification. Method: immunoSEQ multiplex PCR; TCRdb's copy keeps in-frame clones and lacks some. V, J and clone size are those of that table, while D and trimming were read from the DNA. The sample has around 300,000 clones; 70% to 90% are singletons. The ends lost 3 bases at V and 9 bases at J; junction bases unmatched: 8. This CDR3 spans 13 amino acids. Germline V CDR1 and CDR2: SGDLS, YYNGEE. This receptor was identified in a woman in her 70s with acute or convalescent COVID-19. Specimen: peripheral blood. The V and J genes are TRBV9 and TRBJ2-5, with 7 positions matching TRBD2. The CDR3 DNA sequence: TGTGCCAGCAGCGCCGCTAGCGGTGGGGCCCAGTACTTC. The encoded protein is CASSAASGGAQYF.